Listed below are T cell receptor beta chains from one sample, sequenced in a study of post-analysis software for immune sequencing data. MiXCR was run by TCRdb on the PCR reads, yielding one entry per CDR3 protein. The sample records 650,000 to 850,000 distinct CDR3 sequences, around 50% being singletons. Sequencing was performed on blood. These receptors came from a girl under 18 with multiple sclerosis. Both conserved end residues are part of each CDR3. D genes are given only for firm matches. Size is omitted from some rows. Given values are once, few, many or a class for expanded clones.

j_call d_call clone_size v_call cdr3_nt cdr3_aa
TRBJ2-6 - - TRBV24-1 TGTGCCACCAGTCCGGGCTCTGGGGCCAACGTCCTGACTTTC CATSPGSGANVLTF
TRBJ2-1 - - TRBV20-1 TGCAGTGCAGACCGTACGGGGCTCGGCTACAATGAGCAGTTCTTC CSADRTGLGYNEQFF
TRBJ2-7 - many TRBV5-1 TGTGCCAGCAGCTTTCTAGGGGACGAGCAGTACTTC CASSFLGDEQYF
TRBJ1-2 TRBD1 few TRBV12-3/TRBV12-4 TGTGCCAGCAGTTTACGGACAGGACGCTATGGCTACACCTTC CASSLRTGRYGYTF
TRBJ2-5 TRBD2 - TRBV3-1 TGTGCCAGCAGCCTAACCGCTAGCGGGATGGGAGAGACCCAGTACTTC CASSLTASGMGETQYF
TRBJ2-7 TRBD1 few TRBV29-1 TGCAGCGCCGAGGACAGGCCCTCCTACGAGCAGTACTTC CSAEDRPSYEQYF
TRBJ2-7 - - TRBV7-9 TGTGCCAGCAGCTTACTTGACTACGAGCAGTACTTC CASSLLDYEQYF
TRBJ2-1 - once TRBV20-1 TGCAGTGCCAAGGACTTCACCAATGAGCAGTTCTTC CSAKDFTNEQFF
TRBJ1-5 - - TRBV20-1 TGCAGTGCGCTCGAGGTAGCAAGCTTATATAGCAATCAGCCCCAGCATTTT CSALEVASLYSNQPQHF
TRBJ2-3 - - TRBV29-1 TGCAGCGTTGGGTACAGACAAACAGATACGCAGTATTTT CSVGYRQTDTQYF
TRBJ2-7 TRBD1 - TRBV7-3 TGTGCCAGCAGGGAACCTGGGACAGGTCGAAAATACGAGCAGTACTTC CASREPGTGRKYEQYF
TRBJ2-1 TRBD2 - TRBV11-2 TGTGCCAGCAGCTCTCCTAGCGGGGGAGAGCAGTTCTTC CASSSPSGGEQFF
TRBJ1-3 - - TRBV7-2 TGTGCCAGCAGCCTCGACAGGCCAAGCTCTGGAAACACCATATATTTT CASSLDRPSSGNTIYF
TRBJ2-7 - - TRBV7-2 TGTGCCAGCAGCTTGAGGCCCGGGACCCCGTCCTACGAGCAGTACTTC CASSLRPGTPSYEQYF
TRBJ2-1 - - TRBV20-1 TGCAGTGCTAGAGATCTTAGACTAAGCGATGAGCAGTTCTTC CSARDLRLSDEQFF
TRBJ2-4 TRBD2 - TRBV2 TGTGCCAGCAGAACTAGCGGGGCCAACAAAAACATTCAGTACTTC CASRTSGANKNIQYF
TRBJ2-3 TRBD1 - TRBV2 TGTGCCAGCAGTTCTAGACAGGGCGGCACAGATACGCAGTATTTT CASSSRQGGTDTQYF
TRBJ2-7 TRBD1 - TRBV5-4 TGTGCCAGCAGCTTGCCCCCGGGACAGGGAACCGGCGAGCAGTACTTC CASSLPPGQGTGEQYF
TRBJ1-1 - few TRBV29-1 TGCAGCGTTGTGTCATCTGGGTCGAACACTGAAGCTTTCTTT CSVVSSGSNTEAFF
TRBJ2-3 - - TRBV10-3 TGTGCCATCAGCGGGGTGGAGGTCTTGGGTTTGGCGCAGTATTTT CAISGVEVLGLAQYF
TRBJ2-2 TRBD2 - TRBV7-7 TGTGCCAGCAGCCCGACTAGCGGGGCCGGGGAGCTGTTTTTT CASSPTSGAGELFF
TRBJ1-5 TRBD1 - TRBV12-3/TRBV12-4 TGTGCCAGCAGTGCTACAGGGGACAATCAGCCCCAGCATTTT CASSATGDNQPQHF
TRBJ2-7 TRBD2 - TRBV5-6 TGTGCCAGCAGCCAGGAGCGGGGGACGCTTTACGAGCAGTACTTC CASSQERGTLYEQYF
TRBJ2-1 TRBD2 - TRBV10-3 TGTGCCATCAGTGGGACTAGCGGGGGGTTCCACAATGAGCAGTTCTTC CAISGTSGGFHNEQFF
TRBJ1-2 - - TRBV20-1 TGCAGTGCTAGAGATTGGGGAAATGGCTACACCTTC CSARDWGNGYTF
TRBJ2-1 TRBD1 - TRBV9 TGTGCCAGCAGTCTACAGGGGGCGATCTACAATGAGCAGTTCTTC CASSLQGAIYNEQFF
TRBJ2-5 - few TRBV18 TGTGCCAGCTCACCACCGTTAACTAGATTTGCAGAGACCCAGTACTTC CASSPPLTRFAETQYF
TRBJ2-1 TRBD2 - TRBV6-2/TRBV6-3 TGTGCCAGCAGTTACTCGATCCGGCTAGCGGGTTACAATGAGCAGTTCTTC CASSYSIRLAGYNEQFF
TRBJ2-7 TRBD2 - TRBV9 TGTGCCAGCAGCGTAGACCCGGGACTAGGAATGAGCGAGCAGTACTTC CASSVDPGLGMSEQYF
TRBJ2-7 TRBD1 few TRBV7-2 TGTGCCAGCAGCTGGGGGACAGGGGGCTCCGAGCAGTACTTC CASSWGTGGSEQYF
TRBJ2-7 TRBD1 once TRBV5-1 TGCGCCCGCAGCTTGGGACAGGTTCTTGGCGAGCAGTACTTC CARSLGQVLGEQYF
TRBJ2-3 - few TRBV5-5 TGTGCCAGCACCGCCCAGCCCAACACAGATACGCAGTATTTT CASTAQPNTDTQYF
TRBJ1-2 - few TRBV9 TGTGCCAGCAGCTCGACAGCCACGAACTATGGCTACACCTTC CASSSTATNYGYTF
TRBJ1-5 TRBD1 - TRBV18 TGTGCCAGCTCACAATCGGGACAGGGCGAGCCCCAGCATTTT CASSQSGQGEPQHF
TRBJ2-2 - - TRBV12-3/TRBV12-4 TGTGCCAGCAGTCCACAGACAAACACCGGGGAGCTGTTTTTT CASSPQTNTGELFF
TRBJ2-7 - many TRBV10-3 TGTGCCATCAGTGAGTCGAGCTACGAGCAGTACTTC CAISESSYEQYF
TRBJ2-1 TRBD2 once TRBV5-1 TGCGCCAGCGTAGGGCGGACTAGCGGGGGGAGCTCCTACAATGAGCAGTTCTTC CASVGRTSGGSSYNEQFF
TRBJ2-4 TRBD1 - TRBV6-6 TGTGCCAGCAGCCCCCCGGACAGGGGCGAAAACATTCAGTACTTC CASSPPDRGENIQYF
TRBJ1-1 - - TRBV6-1 TGTGCCAGCAGACTGGTGAACACTGAAGCTTTCTTT CASRLVNTEAFF
TRBJ1-1 - once TRBV6-5 TGTGCCAGCACCCATTCCGCGTCGGGGGCGCGCACTGAAGCTTTCTTT CASTHSASGARTEAFF
TRBJ2-7 - - TRBV3-1 TGTGCCAGCAGCCAAGATTCGAGTAGCGGTACCTACGAGCAGTACTTC CASSQDSSSGTYEQYF
TRBJ2-7 - - TRBV20-1 TGCAGTGCTAGAGATCCCGAGAAGAGCTCCTACGAGCAGTACTTC CSARDPEKSSYEQYF
TRBJ2-1 TRBD1 once TRBV25-1 TGTGCCAGCAGTGCTCGGACAGGGGCCAGCTCCTACAATGAGCAGTTCTTC CASSARTGASSYNEQFF
TRBJ2-5 TRBD1 - TRBV29-1 TGCAGCGTTGAAGTTCGGAGACAGGGATACGAACAGTACTTC CSVEVRRQGYEQYF
TRBJ2-2 TRBD2 few TRBV12-3/TRBV12-4 TGTGCCAGCAGTTCCCTCCGACTAGCGGATATCCGCGGGGAGCTGTTTTTT CASSSLRLADIRGELFF
TRBJ1-5 - - TRBV2 TGTGCCAGCAGGCCAGTTGGGGGATTTGGTAGCAATCAGCCCCAGCATTTT CASRPVGGFGSNQPQHF
TRBJ2-5 - few TRBV7-9 TGTGCCAGCAGCTTCCCGTCATACAGGGAAGAGACCCAGTACTTC CASSFPSYREETQYF
TRBJ1-2 - - TRBV4-1 TGCGCCAGCAGCCAAGAAGGGGCACCCTATGGCTACACCTTC CASSQEGAPYGYTF
TRBJ2-1 TRBD2 once TRBV29-1 TGCAGCGTTGTACGACTAGCGGACAATGAGCAGTTCTTC CSVVRLADNEQFF
TRBJ2-1 - - TRBV7-2 TGTGCCAGCAGCTCCCTCGTATGGTCTGAGCAGTTCTTC CASSSLVWSEQFF
TRBJ2-6 - - TRBV29-1 TGCAGCGTAGCCACTGGGGCCAACGTCCTGACTTTC CSVATGANVLTF
TRBJ2-6 - - TRBV5-6 TGTGCCAGCAGCCGAATTATCTCTGGGGCCAACGTCCTGACTTTC CASSRIISGANVLTF